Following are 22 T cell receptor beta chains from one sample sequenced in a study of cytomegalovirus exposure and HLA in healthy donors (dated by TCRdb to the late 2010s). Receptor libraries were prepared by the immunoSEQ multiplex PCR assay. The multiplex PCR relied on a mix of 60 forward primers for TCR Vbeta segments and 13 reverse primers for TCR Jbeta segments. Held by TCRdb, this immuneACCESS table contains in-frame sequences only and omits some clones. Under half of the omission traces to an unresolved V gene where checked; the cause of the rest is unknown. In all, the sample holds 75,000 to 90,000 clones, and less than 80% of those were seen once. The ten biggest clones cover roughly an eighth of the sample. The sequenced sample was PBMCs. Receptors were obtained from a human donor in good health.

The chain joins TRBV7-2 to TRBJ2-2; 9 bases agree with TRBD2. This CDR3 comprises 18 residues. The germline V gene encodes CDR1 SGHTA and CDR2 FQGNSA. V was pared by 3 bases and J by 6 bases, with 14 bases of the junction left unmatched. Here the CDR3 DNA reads TGTGCCAGCAGCTTCATGTCGGGGCGGCGGGGGGGAGCCGGGGAGCTGTTTTTT. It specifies CASSFMSGRRGGAGELFF.

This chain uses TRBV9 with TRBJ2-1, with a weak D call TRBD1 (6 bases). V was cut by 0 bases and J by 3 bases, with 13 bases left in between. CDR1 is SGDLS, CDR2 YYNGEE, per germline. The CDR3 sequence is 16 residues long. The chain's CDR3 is CASSVVGTTVYNEQFF. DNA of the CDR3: TGTGCCAGCAGCGTAGTAGGGACAACCGTCTACAATGAGCAGTTCTTC. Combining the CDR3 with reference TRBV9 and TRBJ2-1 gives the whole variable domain DSGVTQTPKHLITATGQRVTLRCSPRSGDLSVYWYQQSLDQGLQFLIQYYNGEERAKGNILERFSAQQFPDLHSELNLSSLELGDSALYFCASSVVGTTVYNEQFFGPGTRLTVL.

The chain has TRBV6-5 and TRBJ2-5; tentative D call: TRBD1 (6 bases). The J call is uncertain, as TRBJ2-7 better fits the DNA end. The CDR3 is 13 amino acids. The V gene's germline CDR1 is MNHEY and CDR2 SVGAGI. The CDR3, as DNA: TGTGCCAGCAGTTCCGGGACACCCTACGAGCAGTACTTC. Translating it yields CASSSGTPYEQYF.

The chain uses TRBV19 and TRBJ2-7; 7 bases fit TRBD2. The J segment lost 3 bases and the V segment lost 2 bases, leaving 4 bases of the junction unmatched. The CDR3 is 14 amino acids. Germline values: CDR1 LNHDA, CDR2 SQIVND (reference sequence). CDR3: CASSIPGTIYEQYF. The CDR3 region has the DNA TGTGCCAGTAGTATACCCGGGACTATCTACGAGCAGTACTTC.

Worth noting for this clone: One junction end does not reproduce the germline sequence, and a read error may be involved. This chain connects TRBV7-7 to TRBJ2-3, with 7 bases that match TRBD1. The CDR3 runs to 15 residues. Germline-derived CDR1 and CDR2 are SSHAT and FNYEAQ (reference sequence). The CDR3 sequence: CASSQNRGVGYTQYF. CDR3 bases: TGTGCTAGCAGCCAAAACAGGGGAGTTGGTTATACGCAGTATTTT.

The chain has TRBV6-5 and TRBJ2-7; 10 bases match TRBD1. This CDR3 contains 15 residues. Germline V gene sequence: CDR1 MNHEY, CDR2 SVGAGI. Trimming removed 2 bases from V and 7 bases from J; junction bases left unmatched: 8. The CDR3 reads CASSYGGQGSFEQYF. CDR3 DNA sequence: TGTGCCAGCAGTTACGGGGGACAGGGGTCGTTTGAGCAGTACTTC.

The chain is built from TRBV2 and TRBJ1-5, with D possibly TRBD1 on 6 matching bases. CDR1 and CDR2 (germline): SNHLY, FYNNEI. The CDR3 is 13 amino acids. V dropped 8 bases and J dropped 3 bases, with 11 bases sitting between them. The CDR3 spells CASRDRPNQPQHF. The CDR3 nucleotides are TGTGCCAGCCGCGACAGGCCCAATCAGCCCCAGCATTTT.

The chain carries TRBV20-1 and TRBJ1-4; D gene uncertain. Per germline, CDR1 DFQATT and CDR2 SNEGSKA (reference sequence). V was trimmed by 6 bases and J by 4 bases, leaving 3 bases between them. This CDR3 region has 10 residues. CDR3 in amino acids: CSASNEKLFF. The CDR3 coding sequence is TGCAGTGCCAGTAATGAAAAACTGTTTTTT.

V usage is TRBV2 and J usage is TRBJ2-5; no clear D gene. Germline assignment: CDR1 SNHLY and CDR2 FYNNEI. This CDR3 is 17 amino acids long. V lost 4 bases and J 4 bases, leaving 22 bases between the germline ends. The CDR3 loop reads CASSGRGSFSLGETQYF. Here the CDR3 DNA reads TGTGCCAGCAGTGGGCGCGGAAGTTTTAGTTTGGGAGAGACCCAGTACTTC. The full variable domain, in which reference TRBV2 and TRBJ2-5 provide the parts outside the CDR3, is EPEVTQTPSHQVTQMGQEVILRCVPISNHLYFYWYRQILGQKVEFLVSFYNNEISEKSEIFDDQFSVERPDGSNFTLKIRSTKLEDSAMYFCASSGRGSFSLGETQYFGPGTRLLVL.

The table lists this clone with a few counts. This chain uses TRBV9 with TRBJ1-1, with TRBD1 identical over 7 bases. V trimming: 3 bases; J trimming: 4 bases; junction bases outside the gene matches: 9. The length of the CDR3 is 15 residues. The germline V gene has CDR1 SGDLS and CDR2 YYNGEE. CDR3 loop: CASSATTGAGTEAFF. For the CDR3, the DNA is TGTGCCAGCAGCGCTACCACAGGGGCGGGCACTGAAGCTTTCTTT.

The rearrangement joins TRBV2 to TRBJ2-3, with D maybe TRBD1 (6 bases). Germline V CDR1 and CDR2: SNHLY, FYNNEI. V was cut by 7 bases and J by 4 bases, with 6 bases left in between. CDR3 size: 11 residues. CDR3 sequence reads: CASTGADTQYF. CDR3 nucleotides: TGTGCCAGCACAGGGGCAGATACGCAGTATTTT.

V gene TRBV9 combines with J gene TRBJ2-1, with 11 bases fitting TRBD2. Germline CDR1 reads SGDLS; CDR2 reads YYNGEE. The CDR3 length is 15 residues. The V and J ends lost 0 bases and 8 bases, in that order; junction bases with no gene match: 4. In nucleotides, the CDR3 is TGTGCCAGCAGCGTAGAAGATAGCGGGGGGGATGAGCAGTTCTTC. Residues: CASSVEDSGGDEQFF.

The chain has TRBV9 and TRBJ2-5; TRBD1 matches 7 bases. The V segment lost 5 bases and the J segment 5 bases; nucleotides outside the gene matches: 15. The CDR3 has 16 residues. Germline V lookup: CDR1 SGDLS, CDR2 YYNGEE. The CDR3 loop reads CASSGSVRDREETQYF. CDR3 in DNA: TGTGCCAGCAGTGGTTCCGTCCGGGACAGAGAGGAGACCCAGTACTTC.

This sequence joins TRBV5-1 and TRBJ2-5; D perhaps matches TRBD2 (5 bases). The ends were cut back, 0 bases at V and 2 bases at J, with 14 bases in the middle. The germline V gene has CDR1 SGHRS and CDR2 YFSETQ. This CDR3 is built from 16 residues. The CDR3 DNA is TGCGCCAGCAGCTTGGGGGTGGTGAGGGAGCAAGAGACCCAGTACTTC. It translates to CASSLGVVREQETQYF.

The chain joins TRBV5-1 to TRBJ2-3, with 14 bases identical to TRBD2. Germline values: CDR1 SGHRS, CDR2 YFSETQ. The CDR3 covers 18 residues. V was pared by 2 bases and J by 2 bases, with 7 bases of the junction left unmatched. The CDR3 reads CASSLGLAGGTITDTQYF. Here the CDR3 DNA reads TGCGCCAGCAGCTTAGGACTAGCGGGGGGCACAATCACAGATACGCAGTATTTT.

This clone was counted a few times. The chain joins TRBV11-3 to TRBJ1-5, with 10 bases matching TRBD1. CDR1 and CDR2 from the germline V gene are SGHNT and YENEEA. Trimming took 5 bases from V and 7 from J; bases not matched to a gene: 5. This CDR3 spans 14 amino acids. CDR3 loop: CASSQGTGDQPQHF. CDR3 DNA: TGTGCCAGCAGCCAAGGGACAGGGGACCAGCCCCAGCATTTT.

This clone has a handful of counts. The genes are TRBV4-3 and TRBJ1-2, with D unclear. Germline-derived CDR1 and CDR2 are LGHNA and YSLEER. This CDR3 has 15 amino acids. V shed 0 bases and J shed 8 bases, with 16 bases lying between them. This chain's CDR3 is CASSQDSPNREGYTF. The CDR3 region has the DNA TGCGCCAGCAGCCAAGATTCCCCCAACAGAGAAGGCTACACCTTC.

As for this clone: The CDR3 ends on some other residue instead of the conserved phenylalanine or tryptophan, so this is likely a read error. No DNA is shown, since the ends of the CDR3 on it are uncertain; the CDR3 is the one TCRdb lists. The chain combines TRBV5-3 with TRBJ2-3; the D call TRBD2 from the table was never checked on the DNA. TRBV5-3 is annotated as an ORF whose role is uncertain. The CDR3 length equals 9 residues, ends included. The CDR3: CARSFGGVG.

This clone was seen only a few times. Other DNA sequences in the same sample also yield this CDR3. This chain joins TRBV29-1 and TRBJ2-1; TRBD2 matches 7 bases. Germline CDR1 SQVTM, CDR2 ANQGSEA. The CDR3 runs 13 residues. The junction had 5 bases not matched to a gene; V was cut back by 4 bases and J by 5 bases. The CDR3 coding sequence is TGCAGCGTTGGGAGCGGGGAAGACAATGAGCAGTTCTTC. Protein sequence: CSVGSGEDNEQFF.

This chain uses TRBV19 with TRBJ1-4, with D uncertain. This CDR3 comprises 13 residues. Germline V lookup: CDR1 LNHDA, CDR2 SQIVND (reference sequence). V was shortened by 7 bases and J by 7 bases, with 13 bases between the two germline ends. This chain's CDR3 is CASTSGGSEKLFF. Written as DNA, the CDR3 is TGTGCCAGTACATCGGGAGGGTCTGAAAAACTGTTTTTT.

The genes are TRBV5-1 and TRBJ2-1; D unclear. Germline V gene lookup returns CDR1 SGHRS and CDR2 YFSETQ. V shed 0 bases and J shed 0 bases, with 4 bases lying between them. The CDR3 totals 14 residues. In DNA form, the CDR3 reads TGCGCCAGCAGCTTGGGGGCCTCCTACAATGAGCAGTTCTTC. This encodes CASSLGASYNEQFF.

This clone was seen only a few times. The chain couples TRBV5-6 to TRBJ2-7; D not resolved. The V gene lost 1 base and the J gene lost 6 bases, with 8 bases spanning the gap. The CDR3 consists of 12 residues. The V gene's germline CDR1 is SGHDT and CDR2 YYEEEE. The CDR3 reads CASSLSVREQYF. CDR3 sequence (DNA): TGTGCCAGCAGCTTGTCAGTTCGCGAGCAGTACTTC.